A single sample is the source of the 24 T cell receptor beta chains below, sequenced in a study of T-cell memory formation after mild COVID-19. MiXCR, applied by TCRdb to the 5' RACE reads, yields one record per CDR3 protein. In the table there are roughly 300,000 distinct CDR3 sequences, about an eighth of which are singletons. Sequences were obtained from PBMCs or a T cell subset sorted from them (not recorded which). These receptor sequences come from a young man who had mild COVID-19 (a few samples of this study predate the infection). Cell type and time point are not known.

This clonotype was seen a few times. CDR3 DNA sequence: TGTGCCAGCAGCGGCGAGGGATCGGGAAACACCATATATTTT. It specifies CASSGEGSGNTIYF. The chain has TRBV6-5 and TRBJ1-3; no definite D call. Trimming took off 6 bases at V and 4 bases at J, with 13 bases between the two ends. The V gene's germline CDR1 is MNHEY and CDR2 SVGAGI. The CDR3 is 14 residues long.

The chain joins TRBV7-2 to TRBJ1-1; D may be TRBD1 (5 bases). Germline CDR1 SGHTA, CDR2 FQGNSA. The CDR3 covers 14 residues. V was shortened by 3 bases and J by 2 bases, with 10 bases between the two germline ends. CDR3 residues: CASSFSRVNTEAFF. CDR3 sequence (DNA): TGTGCCAGCAGCTTCAGCAGGGTAAACACTGAAGCTTTCTTT.

The table lists this clonotype with a few counts. V gene TRBV7-2 combines with J gene TRBJ1-2, with TRBD1 identical over 9 bases. Germline assignment: CDR1 SGHTA and CDR2 FQGNSA. Trimming removed 5 bases from V and 8 bases from J; junction bases left unmatched: 15. There are 16 residues in the CDR3. The CDR3 DNA reads as TGTGCCAGCAGCCTTTCACCGGGACAGGGCCCCCAGGGCTACACCTTC. Protein: CASSLSPGQGPQGYTF.

This clonotype was counted only a few times. This rearrangement joins TRBV5-1 to TRBJ2-5, with unresolved D. Germline loops: CDR1 SGHRS, CDR2 YFSETQ. CDR3 length: 14 residues. Trimming left V 0 bases short and J 0 bases short, with 6 bases between. CDR3 nucleotides: TGCGCCAGCAGCTTGGCACAGAACCAAGAGACCCAGTACTTC. Its translation: CASSLAQNQETQYF.

This clonotype has ten or more counts. The chain uses TRBV24-1 and TRBJ1-2; 11 bases are shared with TRBD1. The CDR3 extends over 16 amino acids. Germline V gene sequence: CDR1 KGHDR, CDR2 SFDVKD. After removal of 6 bases from V and 0 bases from J, the junction contained 5 bases not matched to a gene. CDR3 in amino acids: CATSTGTGGTNYGYTF. For the CDR3, the DNA is TGTGCCACCAGTACCGGGACAGGGGGAACTAACTATGGCTACACCTTC.

This chain uses TRBV10-3 with TRBJ1-1; TRBD1 matches at 9 bases. Germline V gene sequence: CDR1 ENHRY, CDR2 SYGVKD. The trim removed 8 bases at V and 6 bases at J, leaving 13 bases unmatched. The CDR3 length is 15 residues. As DNA, the CDR3 is TGTGCCATCGGCCCGGGGACAGGGAATTTCCCTGAAGCTTTCTTT. Encoded protein: CAIGPGTGNFPEAFF.

This clonotype was counted between two and nine times. V gene TRBV5-1 combines with J gene TRBJ2-3; D tentatively reads TRBD1 or TRBD2 (5 bases each). The CDR3 sequence is 15 residues long. The germline V and J ends were trimmed by 0 bases and 3 bases, with 11 bases remaining between them. Germline loops: CDR1 SGHRS, CDR2 YFSETQ. The CDR3 DNA follows: TGCGCCAGCAGCTTGGTGGGGGTTGTAACAGATACGCAGTATTTT. Translating gives CASSLVGVVTDTQYF.

This clonotype showed up just a few times. The chain couples TRBV20-1 to TRBJ2-1, with 8 bases aligning to TRBD2. This CDR3 is 16 amino acids long. V dropped 4 bases and J dropped 0; count of bases not matched to a gene: 8. Germline V lookup: CDR1 DFQATT, CDR2 SNEGSKA (reference sequence). The CDR3 bases are TGCAGTGCTATACCGATAAGCGGGAGCTCCTACAATGAGCAGTTCTTC. This sequence encodes CSAIPISGSSYNEQFF.

This clonotype was detected ten times or more. V usage is TRBV5-1 and J usage is TRBJ2-7, with a tentative D call TRBD1 (5 bases). The CDR3 is 15 residues long. V gave up 0 bases and J gave up 5 bases, with 15 bases separating them. The V gene's germline CDR1 is SGHRS and CDR2 YFSETQ. The DNA of the CDR3 is TGCGCCAGCAGCTTGGAAGGGCAGGGCAGCGACGAGCAGTACGTC. This encodes CASSLEGQGSDEQYV.

Only a few counts were recorded for this clonotype. CDR3 region: CASSLLAGGPRDTQYF. CDR3 bases: TGTGCCAGCAGTCTGCTAGCGGGGGGGCCGAGAGATACGCAGTATTTT. This chain uses TRBV27 with TRBJ2-3; TRBD2 agrees at 12 bases. The V gene end was trimmed by 5 bases and the J gene end by 5 bases; junction bases not matched to a gene: 8. The germline gives CDR1 MNHEY, CDR2 SMNVEV (reference sequence). This CDR3 comprises 16 residues.

This chain connects TRBV7-9 to TRBJ1-2; TRBD1 agrees at 9 bases. J lost 6 bases, V lost 5 bases, and 4 bases had no gene match. Germline V lookup: CDR1 SEHNR, CDR2 FQNEAQ (reference sequence). The CDR3 runs to 13 residues. DNA of the CDR3: TGTGCCAGCAGCGGCTGGACAGGGGATGGCTACACCTTC. Translation gives CASSGWTGDGYTF. Full variable domain (remainder filled in from reference TRBV7-9 and TRBJ1-2): DTGVSQNPRHKITKRGQNVTFRCDPISEHNRLYWYRQTLGQGPEFLTYFQNEAQLEKSRLLSDRFSAERPKGSFSTLEIQRTEQGDSAMYLCASSGWTGDGYTFGSGTRLTVV.

The chain recombines TRBV10-3 with TRBJ1-3; tentative D call: TRBD1 (6 bases). Deletions cut 6 bases from V and 2 bases from J, with 14 bases between. Germline values: CDR1 ENHRY, CDR2 SYGVKD. The CDR3 consists of 15 residues. The CDR3 nucleotides read TGTGCCATCAGAGGGGGTTCGGGGACTGGAAACACCATATATTTT. It translates to CAIRGGSGTGNTIYF.

V and J are TRBV27 and TRBJ1-2; D gene uncertain. CDR3 length: 13 residues. V was trimmed by 3 bases and J by 2 bases, leaving 7 bases between them. From germline, CDR1 is MNHEY and CDR2 SMNVEV (reference sequence). The CDR3 spells CASSFAPNYGYTF. CDR3 nucleotides: TGTGCCAGCAGTTTTGCCCCAAACTATGGCTACACCTTC.

The table lists this clonotype with a few counts. V usage is TRBV6-2 or TRBV6-3 and J usage is TRBJ2-7; 10 bases align to TRBD1. V lost 4 bases to trimming and J lost 2 bases; unmatched junction nucleotides: 11. Looked up from germline, CDR1 is MNHEY and CDR2 is SVGEGT. The CDR3 covers 17 residues. This CDR3 is CASSLPGQGFAAYEQYF. For the CDR3, the DNA is TGTGCCAGCAGTTTACCGGGACAGGGGTTTGCGGCCTACGAGCAGTACTTC.

J is TRBJ2-3 and V is TRBV30; D remains ambiguous. Germline values: CDR1 GTSNPN, CDR2 SVGIG (reference sequence). This CDR3 comprises 10 residues. V shed 7 bases and J shed 2 bases, with 4 bases lying between them. CDR3 DNA sequence: TGTGCCTCCCACACAGATACGCAGTATTTT. Residues: CASHTDTQYF. Looking up the rest from reference TRBV30 and TRBJ2-3 gives the full variable domain: SQTIHQWPATLVQPVGSPLSLECTVEGTSNPNLYWYRQAAGRGLQLLFYSVGIGQISSEVPQNLSASRPQDRQFILSSKKLLLSDSGFYLCASHTDTQYFGPGTRLTVL.

This clonotype has ten or more counts. Here the CDR3 reads CASSPHGSDTQYF. The CDR3, as DNA: TGTGCCAGCAGCCCCCACGGATCCGATACGCAGTATTTT. J is TRBJ2-3 and V is TRBV9; no clear D. This CDR3 comprises 13 residues. V was trimmed by 4 bases and J by 6 bases, leaving 12 bases between them. The germline V gene encodes CDR1 SGDLS and CDR2 YYNGEE. The variable domain in full, with the rest retrieved from reference TRBV9 and TRBJ2-3, is DSGVTQTPKHLITATGQRVTLRCSPRSGDLSVYWYQQSLDQGLQFLIQYYNGEERAKGNILERFSAQQFPDLHSELNLSSLELGDSALYFCASSPHGSDTQYFGPGTRLTVL.

This clonotype appeared a few times. The chain uses TRBV4-1 and TRBJ2-7; D is perhaps TRBD2 (6 bases). CDR1 is MGHRA and CDR2 is YSYEKL in the germline V gene. V gave up 4 bases and J gave up 3 bases, with 13 bases separating them. CDR3 size: 14 residues. In nucleotides, the CDR3 is TGCGCCAGCAGCCTTATGGGACTGATCTACGAGCAGTACTTC. This translates into CASSLMGLIYEQYF.

There are a few counts of this clonotype. The chain couples TRBV13 to TRBJ1-2, with D possibly being TRBD1 (5 bases). With 7 bases removed from V and 5 bases from J, the gap between germline ends came to 14 bases. This CDR3 contains 13 residues. Germline V gives CDR1 PRHDT, CDR2 FYEKMQ (reference sequence). In DNA form, the CDR3 reads TGTGCCAGCACCCGGGGGGAGAGATATGGCTACACCTTC. Its protein is CASTRGERYGYTF.

This chain connects TRBV11-2 to TRBJ2-5; 9 nucleotides align to TRBD2. From germline, CDR1 is SGHAT and CDR2 FQNNGV. J gave up 2 bases and V 0 bases, and 7 bases lay outside the gene matches. The CDR3 spans 17 residues. The CDR3 coding sequence is TGTGCCAGCAGCTTAGAGGGGCTAGCGGGGCTACAAGAGACCCAGTACTTC. This codes for CASSLEGLAGLQETQYF.

The V gene is TRBV9, the J gene TRBJ2-5, with D possibly being TRBD2 (5 bases). Germline V CDR1 and CDR2: SGDLS, YYNGEE. V was cut by 0 bases and J by 4 bases, with 7 bases left in between. This CDR3 is 13 amino acids long. The chain's CDR3 is CASSVAGRETQYF. Here the CDR3 DNA reads TGTGCCAGCAGCGTAGCGGGGAGAGAGACCCAGTACTTC. The full variable domain, in which reference TRBV9 and TRBJ2-5 provide the parts outside the CDR3, is DSGVTQTPKHLITATGQRVTLRCSPRSGDLSVYWYQQSLDQGLQFLIQYYNGEERAKGNILERFSAQQFPDLHSELNLSSLELGDSALYFCASSVAGRETQYFGPGTRLLVL.

The chain combines TRBV2 with TRBJ2-1; 7 bases line up with TRBD2. J gave up 4 bases and V 7 bases, and 22 bases lay outside the gene matches. CDR1 SNHLY and CDR2 FYNNEI come from the germline V gene. The CDR3 spans 19 residues. The CDR3 loop reads CASKGTGKGASGGYNEQFF. The DNA of the CDR3 is TGTGCCAGCAAAGGGACGGGCAAAGGGGCTAGCGGTGGGTACAATGAGCAGTTCTTC.

In its sample, this clonotype was seen many times. V usage is TRBV5-6 and J usage is TRBJ1-2; possibly TRBD1 for D (6 bases). This CDR3 region has 12 residues. With 6 bases removed from V and 6 bases from J, the gap between germline ends came to 12 bases. Per germline, CDR1 SGHDT and CDR2 YYEEEE. CDR3 nucleotides: TGTGCCAGCACGCAGGGGTTTCATGGCTACACCTTC. Translating gives CASTQGFHGYTF.

A few counts support this clonotype. V gene TRBV4-1 combines with J gene TRBJ2-5; D is unclear. The V gene lost 0 bases and the J gene lost 1 base, with 12 bases spanning the gap. The CDR3 contains 16 residues. Germline CDR1 MGHRA, CDR2 YSYEKL. DNA for the CDR3: TGCGCCAGCAGCCAAGATCTGTGGGGTACCCAAGAGACCCAGTACTTC. Its translation: CASSQDLWGTQETQYF.

V gene TRBV19 combines with J gene TRBJ1-1; D uncertain. V dropped 5 bases and J dropped 6 bases, with 10 bases sitting between them. Germline CDR1 LNHDA, CDR2 SQIVND (reference sequence). CDR3 length equals 12 residues. This CDR3 reads CASSLGIAEAFF. CDR3 DNA sequence: TGTGCCAGTAGTCTGGGGATCGCTGAAGCTTTCTTT.